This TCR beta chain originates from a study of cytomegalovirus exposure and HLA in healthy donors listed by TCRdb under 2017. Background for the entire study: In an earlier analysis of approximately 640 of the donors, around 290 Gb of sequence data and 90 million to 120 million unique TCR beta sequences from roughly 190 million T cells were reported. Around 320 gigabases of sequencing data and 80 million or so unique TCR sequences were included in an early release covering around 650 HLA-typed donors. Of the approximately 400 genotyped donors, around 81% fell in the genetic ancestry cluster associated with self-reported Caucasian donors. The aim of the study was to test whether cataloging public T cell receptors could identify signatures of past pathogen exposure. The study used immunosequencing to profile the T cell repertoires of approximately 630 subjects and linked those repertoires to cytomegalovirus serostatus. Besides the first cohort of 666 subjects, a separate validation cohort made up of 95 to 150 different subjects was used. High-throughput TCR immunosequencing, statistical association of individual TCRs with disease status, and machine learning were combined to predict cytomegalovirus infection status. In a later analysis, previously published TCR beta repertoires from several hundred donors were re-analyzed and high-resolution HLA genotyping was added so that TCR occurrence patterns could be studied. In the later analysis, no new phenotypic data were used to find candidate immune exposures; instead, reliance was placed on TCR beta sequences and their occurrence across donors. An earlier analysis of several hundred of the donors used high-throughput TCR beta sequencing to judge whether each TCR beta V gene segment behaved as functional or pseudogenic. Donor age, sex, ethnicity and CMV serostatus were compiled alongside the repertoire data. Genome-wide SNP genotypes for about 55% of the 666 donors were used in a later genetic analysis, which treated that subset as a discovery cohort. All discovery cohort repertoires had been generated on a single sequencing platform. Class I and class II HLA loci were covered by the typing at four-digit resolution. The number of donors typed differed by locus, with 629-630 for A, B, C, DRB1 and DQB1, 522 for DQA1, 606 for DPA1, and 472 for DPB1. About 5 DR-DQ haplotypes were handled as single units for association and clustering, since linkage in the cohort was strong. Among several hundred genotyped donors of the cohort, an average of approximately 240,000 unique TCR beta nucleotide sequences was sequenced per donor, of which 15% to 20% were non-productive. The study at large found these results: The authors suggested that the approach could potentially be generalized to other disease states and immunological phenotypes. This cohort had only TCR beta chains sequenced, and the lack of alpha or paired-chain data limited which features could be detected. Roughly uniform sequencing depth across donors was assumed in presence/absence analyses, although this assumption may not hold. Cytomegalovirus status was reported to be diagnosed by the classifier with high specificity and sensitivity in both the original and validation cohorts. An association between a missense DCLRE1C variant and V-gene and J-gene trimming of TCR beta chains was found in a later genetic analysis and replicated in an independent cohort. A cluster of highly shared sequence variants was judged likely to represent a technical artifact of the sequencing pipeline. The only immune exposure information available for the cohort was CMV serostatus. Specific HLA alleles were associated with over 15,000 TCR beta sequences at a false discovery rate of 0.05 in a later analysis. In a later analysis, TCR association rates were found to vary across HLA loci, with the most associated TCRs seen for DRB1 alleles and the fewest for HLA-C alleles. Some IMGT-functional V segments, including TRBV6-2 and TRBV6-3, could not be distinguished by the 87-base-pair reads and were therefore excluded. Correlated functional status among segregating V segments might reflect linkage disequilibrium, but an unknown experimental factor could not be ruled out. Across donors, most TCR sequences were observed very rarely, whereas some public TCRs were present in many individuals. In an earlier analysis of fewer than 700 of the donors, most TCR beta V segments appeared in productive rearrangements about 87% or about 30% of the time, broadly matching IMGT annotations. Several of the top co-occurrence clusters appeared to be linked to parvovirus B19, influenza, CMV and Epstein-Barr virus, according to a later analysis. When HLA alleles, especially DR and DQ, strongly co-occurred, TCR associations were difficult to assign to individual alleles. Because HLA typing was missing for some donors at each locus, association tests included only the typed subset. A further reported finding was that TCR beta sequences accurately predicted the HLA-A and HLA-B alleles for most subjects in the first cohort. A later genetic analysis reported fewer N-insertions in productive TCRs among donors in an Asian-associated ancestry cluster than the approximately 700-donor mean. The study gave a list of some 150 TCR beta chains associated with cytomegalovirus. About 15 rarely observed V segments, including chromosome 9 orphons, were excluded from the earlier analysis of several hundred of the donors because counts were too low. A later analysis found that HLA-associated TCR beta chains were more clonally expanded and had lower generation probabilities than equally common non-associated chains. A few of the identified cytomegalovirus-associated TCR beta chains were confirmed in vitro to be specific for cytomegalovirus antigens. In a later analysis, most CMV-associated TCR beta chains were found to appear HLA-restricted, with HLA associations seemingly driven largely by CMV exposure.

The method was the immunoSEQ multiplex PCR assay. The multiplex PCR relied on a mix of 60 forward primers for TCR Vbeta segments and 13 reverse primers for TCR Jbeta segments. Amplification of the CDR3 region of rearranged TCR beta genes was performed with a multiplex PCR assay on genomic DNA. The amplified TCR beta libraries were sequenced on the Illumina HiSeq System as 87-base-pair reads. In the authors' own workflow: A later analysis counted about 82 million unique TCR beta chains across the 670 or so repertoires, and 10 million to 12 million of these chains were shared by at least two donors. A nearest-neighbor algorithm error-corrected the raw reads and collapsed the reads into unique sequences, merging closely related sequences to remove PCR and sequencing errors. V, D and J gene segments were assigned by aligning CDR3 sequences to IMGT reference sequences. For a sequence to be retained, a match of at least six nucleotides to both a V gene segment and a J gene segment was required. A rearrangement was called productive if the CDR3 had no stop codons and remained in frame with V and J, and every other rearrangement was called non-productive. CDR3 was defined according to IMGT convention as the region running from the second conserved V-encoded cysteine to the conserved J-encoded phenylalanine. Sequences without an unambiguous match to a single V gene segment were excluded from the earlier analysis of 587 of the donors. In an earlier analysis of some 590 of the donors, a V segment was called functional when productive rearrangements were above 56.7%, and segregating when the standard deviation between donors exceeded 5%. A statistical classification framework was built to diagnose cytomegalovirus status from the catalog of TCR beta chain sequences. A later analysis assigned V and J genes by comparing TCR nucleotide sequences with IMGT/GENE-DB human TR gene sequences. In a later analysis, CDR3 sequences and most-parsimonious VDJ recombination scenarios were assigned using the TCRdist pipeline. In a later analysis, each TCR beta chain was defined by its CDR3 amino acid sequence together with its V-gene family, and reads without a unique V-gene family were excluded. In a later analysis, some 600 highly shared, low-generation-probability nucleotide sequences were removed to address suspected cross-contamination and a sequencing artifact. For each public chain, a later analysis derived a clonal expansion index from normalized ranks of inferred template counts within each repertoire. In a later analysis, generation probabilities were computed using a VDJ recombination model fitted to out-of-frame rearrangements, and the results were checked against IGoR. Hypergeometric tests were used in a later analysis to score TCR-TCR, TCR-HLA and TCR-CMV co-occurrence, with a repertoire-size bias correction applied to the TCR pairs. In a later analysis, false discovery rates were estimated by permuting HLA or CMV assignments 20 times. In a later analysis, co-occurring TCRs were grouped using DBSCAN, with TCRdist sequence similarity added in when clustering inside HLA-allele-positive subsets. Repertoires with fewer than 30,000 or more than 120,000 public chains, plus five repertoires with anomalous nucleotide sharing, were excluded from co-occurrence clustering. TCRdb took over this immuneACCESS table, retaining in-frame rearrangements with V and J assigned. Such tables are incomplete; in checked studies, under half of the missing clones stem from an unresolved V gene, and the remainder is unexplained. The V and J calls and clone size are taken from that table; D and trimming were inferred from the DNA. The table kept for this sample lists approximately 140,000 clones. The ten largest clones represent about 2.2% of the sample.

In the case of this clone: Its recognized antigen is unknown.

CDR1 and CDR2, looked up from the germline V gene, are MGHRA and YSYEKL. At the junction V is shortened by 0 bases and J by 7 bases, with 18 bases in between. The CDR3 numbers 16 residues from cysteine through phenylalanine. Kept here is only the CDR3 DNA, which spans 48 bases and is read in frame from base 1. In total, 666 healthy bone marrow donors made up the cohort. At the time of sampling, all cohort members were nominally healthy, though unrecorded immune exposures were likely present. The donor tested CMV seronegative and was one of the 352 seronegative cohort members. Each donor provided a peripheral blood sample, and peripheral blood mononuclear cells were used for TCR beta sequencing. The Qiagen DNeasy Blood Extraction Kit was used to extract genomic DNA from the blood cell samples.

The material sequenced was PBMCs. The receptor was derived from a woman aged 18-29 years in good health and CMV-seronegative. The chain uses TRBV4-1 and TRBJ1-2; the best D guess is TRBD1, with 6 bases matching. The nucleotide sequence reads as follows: TGCGCCAGCAGCCAAGATTCGGGGGGGCAGCTCGGTGGCTACACCTTC. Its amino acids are CASSQDSGGQLGGYTF.